These T cell receptor beta chains were read from a single sample in a study of blood T cells in healthy people across ages. TCRdb analysed the 5' RACE reads with MiXCR anew, one entry per CDR3 protein. Here the sample spans about 1 million distinct CDR3 sequences, roughly a quarter being singletons. These data are also associated with another study on T cells of mothers and their children.

The material sequenced was blood. These receptors were obtained from a girl aged 2 to 9 in good health. Both conserved end residues are part of each CDR3. The order of the fields is J gene, clone size, D gene, V gene, CDR3 DNA, CDR3 protein. A D gene is named only where the DNA matches it firmly. Expanded clones are given a class, and other clones once, few, many or no size at all.

>TRBJ1-1|NA|NA|TRBV4-1
TGCGCCAGCAGCCAAGATAGTGGGACCACTGAAGCTTTCTTT
CASSQDSGTTEAFF
>TRBJ1-2|NA|NA|TRBV5-1
TGCGCCAGCAGCTTCTACAGCTTCCGGTGGGATGGCTACACCTTC
CASSFYSFRWDGYTF
>TRBJ2-5|NA|NA|TRBV7-9
TGTGCCAGCAGCTTTCACGGAACCTATGAGCAGTACTTC
CASSFHGTYEQYF
>TRBJ1-1|few|NA|TRBV15
TGTGCCACCAGCACCCACAGATACACTGAAGCTTTCTTT
CATSTHRYTEAFF
>TRBJ2-5|NA|NA|TRBV3-1
TGTGCCAGCAGCCAAGGCGAGTGGAAAGAGACCCAGTACTTC
CASSQGEWKETQYF
>TRBJ2-7|few|NA|TRBV6-1
TGTGCCAGCAGTGACGGGACCAGTGGTGATCCCTACGAGCAGTACTTC
CASSDGTSGDPYEQYF
>TRBJ1-4|NA|TRBD1|TRBV7-2
TGTGCCAGCAGCTCCCGGGACAGGCCTAATGAAAAACTGTTTTTT
CASSSRDRPNEKLFF
>TRBJ2-5|many|NA|TRBV3-1
TGTGCCAGCAGCCAAGTCCAAGAGACCCAGTACTTC
CASSQVQETQYF
>TRBJ2-2|few|TRBD2|TRBV7-2
TGTGCCAGCAGCCCCGGAGTTACTAGCGCGGGGGAGCTGTTTTTT
CASSPGVTSAGELFF
>TRBJ2-7|NA|NA|TRBV7-2
TGTGCCAGCCGCTTAGTGGAGGTCCCCTCCTACGAGCAGTACTTC
CASRLVEVPSYEQYF
>TRBJ1-1|NA|NA|TRBV7-3
TGTGCCAGCAGTCCCTCCATGGGGAACACTGAAGCTTTCTTT
CASSPSMGNTEAFF